The next 29 T cell receptor beta chains were all read from a single sample in a study of control samples from healthy donors and cancer patients. This table comes from immunoSEQ multiplex PCR, and its TCRdb copy is limited to in-frame clones, with some not included. The sample lists about 220,000 clones; about 93% were seen once. The sample consisted of blood. The receptors originated from a man aged 50 to 59 in good health.

The chain combines TRBV2 with TRBJ2-2, with TRBD1 matching 8 bases. The trim removed 8 bases at V and 4 bases at J, leaving 9 bases unmatched. In germline, CDR1 is SNHLY, CDR2 FYNNEI. The CDR3 runs to 15 residues. The CDR3 DNA reads as TGTGCCAGCGGCCCGCAGGGGGCGCCCACCGGGGAGCTGTTTTTT. It specifies CASGPQGAPTGELFF.

The V and J genes are TRBV11-2 and TRBJ2-3; 11 bases align to TRBD2. The junction had 11 bases not matched to a gene; V was cut back by 3 bases and J by 15 bases. The CDR3 runs to 14 residues. The germline CDR1 and CDR2 sequences are SGHAT and FQNNGV. The CDR3 is CASSFTLAGELGYF. Here the CDR3 DNA reads TGTGCCAGCAGCTTCACACTAGCGGGGGAATTGGGCTATTTT. Variable domain in full (rest from reference TRBV11-2 and TRBJ2-3): EAGVAQSPRYKIIEKRQSVAFWCNPISGHATLYWYQQILGQGPKLLIQFQNNGVVDDSQLPKDRFSAERLKGVDSTLKIQPAKLEDSAVYLCASSFTLAGELGYFGPGTRLTVL.

V and J are TRBV6-1 and TRBJ1-2, with 8 bases fitting TRBD1. CDR1 and CDR2 from the germline V gene are MNHNS and SASEGT. V lost 2 bases and J lost 4; bases outside the gene matches: 3. The CDR3 extends over 14 amino acids. CDR3 sequence: CASSEIGTGYGYTF. CDR3 sequence (DNA): TGTGCCAGCAGTGAAATTGGGACAGGCTATGGCTACACCTTC.

This clone came up once. This sequence joins TRBV10-3 and TRBJ1-4; no clear D gene. V lost 2 bases and J 0 bases, leaving 7 bases between the germline ends. Germline CDR1 reads ENHRY; CDR2 reads SYGVKD. CDR3 size: 15 residues. The CDR3 region has the DNA TGTGCCATCAGTGAGGAGGGAGCAACTAATGAAAAACTGTTTTTT. Protein product: CAISEEGATNEKLFF.

The chain carries TRBV19 and TRBJ1-4, with D uncertain. This CDR3 is built from 15 residues. Trimming took off 2 bases at V and 4 bases at J, with 11 bases between the two ends. CDR1 and CDR2 (germline): LNHDA, SQIVND (reference sequence). CDR3 region: CASSISRDLNEKLFF. The CDR3 nucleotides read TGTGCCAGTAGTATATCGAGGGATCTTAATGAAAAACTGTTTTTT.

This chain uses TRBV28 with TRBJ2-1; TRBD2 is a possible D gene (5 bases). Germline V gives CDR1 MDHEN, CDR2 SYDVKM. V lost 0 bases and J lost 3, with 6 bases in between. The CDR3 is 14 amino acids. CDR3 sequence: CASSLWGSYNEQFF. CDR3 bases: TGTGCCAGCAGTTTATGGGGGAGCTACAATGAGCAGTTCTTC.

V gene TRBV15 combines with J gene TRBJ1-1, with D tentatively TRBD1 (5 bases). This CDR3 spans 14 amino acids. With 5 bases removed from V and 7 bases from J, the gap between germline ends came to 17 bases. The V gene's germline CDR1 is LNHNV and CDR2 YYDKDF (reference sequence). The CDR3 spells CATSLGGSSVEAFF. The DNA for the CDR3 is TGTGCCACCAGCCTTGGGGGGTCGTCGGTTGAAGCTTTCTTT. The full variable domain, with the rest looked up from reference TRBV15 and TRBJ1-1, is DAMVIQNPRYQVTQFGKPVTLSCSQTLNHNVMYWYQQKSSQAPKLLFHYYDKDFNNEADTPDNFQSRRPNTSFCFLDIRSPGLGDTAMYLCATSLGGSSVEAFFGQGTRLTVV.

The J gene is TRBJ2-2, the V gene TRBV9; 9 nucleotides align to TRBD2. The CDR3 runs 17 residues. The trim removed 0 bases at V and 4 bases at J, leaving 7 bases unmatched. CDR1 and CDR2 from the germline V gene are SGDLS and YYNGEE. The CDR3 DNA follows: TGTGCCAGCAGCGTAGCGTTAGCGGGGGCAACCACCGGGGAGCTGTTTTTT. Encoded protein: CASSVALAGATTGELFF.

The chain recombines TRBV10-2 with TRBJ1-1; 7 bases map to TRBD1. Trimming at V came to 2 bases and at J to 4 bases, leaving 4 bases not matched to a gene. The germline CDR1 and CDR2 sequences are WSHSY and SAAADI. The CDR3 has 14 residues. CDR3 bases: TGCGCCAGCAGTGAGCCGACAGGGATCACTGAAGCTTTCTTT. Protein: CASSEPTGITEAFF.

The chain combines TRBV7-2 with TRBJ2-7; the D is unclear. The CDR3 length is 14 residues. V lost 1 base and J lost 3, with 10 bases in between. The germline CDR1 and CDR2 sequences are SGHTA and FQGNSA. The CDR3 DNA reads TGTGCCAGCAGCTTAGTGGCGGTTGACTACGAGCAGTACTTC. It translates to CASSLVAVDYEQYF. The complete variable domain, with remaining parts taken from reference TRBV7-2 and TRBJ2-7, reads GAGVSQSPSNKVTEKGKDVELRCDPISGHTALYWYRQSLGQGLEFLIYFQGNSAPDKSGLPSDRFSAERTGGSVSTLTIQRTQQEDSAVYLCASSLVAVDYEQYFGPGTRLTVT.

The chain has TRBV19 and TRBJ1-5, with unresolved D. Germline lookup yields CDR1 LNHDA and CDR2 SQIVND (reference sequence). This CDR3 is 14 amino acids long. The V and J ends lost 7 bases and 4 bases respectively, with 14 bases between them. The CDR3 reads CASTTLVNNQPQHF. The CDR3, as DNA: TGTGCCAGTACCACCCTAGTTAATAATCAGCCCCAGCATTTT.

This chain joins TRBV2 and TRBJ2-7; D remains ambiguous. This CDR3 has 12 residues. With 5 bases removed from V and 3 bases from J, the gap between germline ends came to 8 bases. Germline V gene lookup returns CDR1 SNHLY and CDR2 FYNNEI. The CDR3 here is CASSFTDYEQYF. Written as DNA, the CDR3 is TGTGCCAGCAGTTTCACCGACTACGAGCAGTACTTC.

This chain uses TRBV6-5 with TRBJ2-3; the match to TRBD1 covers 9 bases. CDR1 MNHEY and CDR2 SVGAGI come from the germline V gene. Trimming removed 6 bases from V and 4 bases from J; junction bases left unmatched: 8. There are 15 residues in the CDR3. The CDR3 DNA is TGTGCCAGCAGCCAGACAGGGGGGGGGTCAGATACGCAGTATTTT. This encodes CASSQTGGGSDTQYF.

This chain links TRBV13 with TRBJ2-7; TRBD1 is a possible D gene (7 bases). CDR1 PRHDT and CDR2 FYEKMQ come from the germline V gene (reference sequence). Trimming shortened V by 2 bases and J by 0 bases, and 14 bases separated the two germline ends. This CDR3 has 16 amino acids. The CDR3 reads CASSLSGGQISYEQYF. CDR3 nucleotides: TGTGCCAGCAGCTTATCCGGGGGACAGATCTCCTACGAGCAGTACTTC.

This chain links TRBV5-1 with TRBJ1-2; TRBD1 is a possible D gene (5 bases). The CDR3 runs 15 residues. CDR1 is SGHRS and CDR2 is YFSETQ in the germline V gene. The V gene lost 2 bases and the J gene lost 8 bases, with 19 bases spanning the gap. CDR3 nucleotide sequence: TGCGCCAGCAGCTTAGTGGGGGGGACCGGCCAAGGCTACACCTTC. This gives the protein CASSLVGGTGQGYTF.

The chain links TRBV5-5 to TRBJ2-1, with 9 bases lining up with TRBD2. V shed 7 bases and J 6 bases; nucleotides not matched to a gene: 11. This CDR3 contains 15 residues. Germline CDR1 SGHKS, CDR2 YYEKEE (reference sequence). In nucleotides, the CDR3 is TGTGCCAGCTCGTACCGGCGGGGGGGCCCCAATGAGCAGTTCTTC. Residues: CASSYRRGGPNEQFF.

The chain has TRBV6-5 and TRBJ1-1; D is ambiguous. Trimming removed 6 bases at V and 4 bases at J, with 9 bases between. Germline CDR1 is MNHEY and CDR2 is SVGAGI. The CDR3 spans 12 residues. This chain's CDR3 is CASSRVGTEAFF. The CDR3 region has the DNA TGTGCCAGCAGCCGGGTTGGCACTGAAGCTTTCTTT.

The chain is built from TRBV10-3 and TRBJ2-5, with TRBD1 matching over 7 bases. CDR1 and CDR2 (germline): ENHRY, SYGVKD. V gave up 4 bases and J gave up 2 bases; unmatched junction bases: 13. The CDR3 is 17 residues long. Here the CDR3 reads CAISGDRADPQQETQYF. The CDR3 DNA reads TGTGCCATCAGTGGTGACAGGGCCGACCCGCAACAAGAGACCCAGTACTTC.

This chain uses TRBV7-9 with TRBJ2-3; 10 bases fit TRBD2. The CDR3 is 19 residues long. The V segment lost 1 base and the J segment 0 bases; nucleotides outside the gene matches: 10. Germline loops: CDR1 SEHNR, CDR2 FQNEAQ (reference sequence). The CDR3 protein is CASSLGLAGAYISTDTQYF. The DNA of the CDR3 is TGTGCCAGCAGCTTAGGTCTAGCGGGGGCGTATATAAGCACAGATACGCAGTATTTT.

The V call is TRBV5-4, the J call TRBJ1-3, with a tentative D call TRBD1 (5 bases). Trimming left V 4 bases short and J 0 bases short, with 14 bases between. CDR3 size: 16 residues. Germline V gene lookup returns CDR1 SGHNT and CDR2 YYREEE (reference sequence). CDR3 nucleotides: TGTGCCAGCAGCGACATGGGGGTTGGCTCTGGAAACACCATATATTTT. It encodes CASSDMGVGSGNTIYF.

V and J are TRBV5-4 and TRBJ2-2, with 8 bases aligning to TRBD2. CDR3 size: 17 residues. CDR1 is SGHNT and CDR2 is YYREEE in the germline V gene (reference sequence). The junction had 5 bases not matched to a gene; V was cut back by 0 bases and J by 1 base. CDR3 nucleotide sequence: TGTGCCAGCAGCTTGGGGGGCCTAGCGGGGAACACCGGGGAGCTGTTTTTT. The encoded protein is CASSLGGLAGNTGELFF.

The rearrangement uses TRBV28 and TRBJ1-4; D perhaps matches TRBD1 (5 bases). Germline values: CDR1 MDHEN, CDR2 SYDVKM. This CDR3 region has 14 residues. V gave up 5 bases and J gave up 4 bases, with 11 bases separating them. Written as DNA, the CDR3 is TGTGCCAGCAGTCGCGGGACGCTTAATGAAAAACTGTTTTTT. Protein sequence: CASSRGTLNEKLFF.

The rearrangement links TRBV28 to TRBJ2-5; D may be TRBD2 (6 bases). This CDR3 contains 16 residues. Germline CDR1 is MDHEN and CDR2 is SYDVKM. V was cut by 10 bases and J by 2 bases, with 23 bases left in between. The CDR3 DNA is TGTGCCACCCGGGGGAAGATCCGGGGGACTCAAGAGACCCAGTACTTC. It specifies CATRGKIRGTQETQYF. Drawing the rest from reference TRBV28 and TRBJ2-5, the complete variable domain is DVKVTQSSRYLVKRTGEKVFLECVQDMDHENMFWYRQDPGLGLRLIYFSYDVKMKEKGDIPEGYSVSREKKERFSLILESASTNQTSMYLCATRGKIRGTQETQYFGPGTRLLVL.

J is TRBJ2-1 and V is TRBV12-3 or TRBV12-4; a weak D match, TRBD1 (6 bases). The CDR3 is made up of 11 amino acids. V gave up 0 bases and J gave up 15 bases, with 9 bases separating them. The CDR3 coding sequence is TGTGCCAGCAGTTTAGCGGGGGCAACGTTCTTC. It yields the protein CASSLAGATFF.

The chain uses TRBV28 and TRBJ2-7; TRBD1 matches at 8 bases. V lost 4 bases, J lost 6 bases, and 2 bases stayed unmatched. The CDR3 sequence is 12 residues long. The germline V gene has CDR1 MDHEN and CDR2 SYDVKM. CDR3 protein: CASSYTGGEQYF. For the CDR3, the DNA is TGTGCCAGCAGTTACACAGGGGGCGAGCAGTACTTC.

V is TRBV3-1 (or the pseudogene TRBV3-2) and J is TRBJ1-5; possibly TRBD1 for D (6 bases). V was cut by 4 bases and J by 0 bases, with 10 bases left in between. Germline V lookup: CDR1 LGHDT, CDR2 YNNKEL (reference sequence). This CDR3 has 15 amino acids. CDR3 protein: CASSRTADSNQPQHF. The CDR3 DNA is TGTGCCAGCAGCCGGACAGCGGATAGCAATCAGCCCCAGCATTTT.

The rearrangement joins TRBV3-1 (or the pseudogene TRBV3-2) to TRBJ1-6; D is unresolved. CDR3 length: 15 amino acids. The ends were cut back, 2 bases at V and 0 bases at J, with 5 bases in the middle. Per the germline V gene, CDR1 is LGHDT and CDR2 is YNNKEL (reference sequence). This chain's CDR3 is CASSQSSSYNSPLHF. The CDR3 DNA reads as TGTGCCAGCAGCCAATCCAGCTCCTATAATTCACCCCTCCACTTT.

The rearrangement links TRBV28 to TRBJ2-7, with TRBD1 matching 10 bases. V dropped 8 bases and J dropped 3; count of bases not matched to a gene: 13. This CDR3 is built from 16 residues. The germline CDR1 and CDR2 sequences are MDHEN and SYDVKM. As DNA, the CDR3 is TGTGCCAGCGAGTTCCGCCGAGGACAGGGGGACTACGAGCAGTACTTC. It specifies CASEFRRGQGDYEQYF.

The CDR3 loop is CASSTGQGEIRNQPQHF. The CDR3 DNA sequence: TGTGCCAGCAGCACCGGACAGGGGGAAATTAGGAATCAGCCCCAGCATTTT. This chain joins TRBV11-2 and TRBJ1-5; 10 bases match TRBD1. Looked up from germline, CDR1 is SGHAT and CDR2 is FQNNGV. Trimming took 5 bases from V and 4 from J; bases not matched to a gene: 11. CDR3 length equals 17 residues.